These 6 T cell receptor beta chains were sequenced from one sample in a study of shared clonotypes between healthy human individuals. Only in-frame clones appear in the TCRdb table, and some are missing; sequencing was by immunoSEQ multiplex PCR. The table lists 300,000 to 400,000 clones, around 72% of them singletons. Sequencing was done on a sample of memory CD4+ T cells sorted from blood. Subset of the sample: CD45RA-negative fraction. The receptors shown here come from a man aged 25-40 years in good health.

This clone has ten or more counts. The chain joins TRBV6-6 to TRBJ2-1; D is undetermined. V lost 5 bases, J lost 0 bases, and 5 bases lay in between. CDR1 MNHNY and CDR2 SVGAGI come from the germline V gene (reference sequence). There are 13 residues in the CDR3. DNA of the CDR3: TGTGCCAGCAGTACCAGCTCCTACAATGAGCAGTTCTTC. This translates into CASSTSSYNEQFF.

The chain uses TRBV5-1 and TRBJ1-2, with TRBD1 matching over 8 bases. V lost 5 bases to trimming and J lost 4 bases; unmatched junction nucleotides: 13. The CDR3 is 16 amino acids. The germline V gene encodes CDR1 SGHRS and CDR2 YFSETQ. The CDR3, as DNA: TGCGCCAGCAGGCCGACAGGGGTTGTTGTTGGCTATGGCTACACCTTC. Its translation is CASRPTGVVVGYGYTF.

The chain has TRBV18 and TRBJ2-3; 8 bases agree with TRBD2. This CDR3 has 17 amino acids. Trimming removed 2 bases from V and 1 base from J; junction bases left unmatched: 8. Germline CDR1 KGHSH, CDR2 LQKENI. CDR3 sequence: CASSPEREFAGTDTQYF. The CDR3 nucleotides read TGTGCCAGCTCACCAGAGCGGGAGTTCGCTGGCACAGATACGCAGTATTTT.

The J gene is TRBJ1-1, the V gene TRBV5-1, with TRBD1 matching over 7 bases. V shed 4 bases and J 8 bases; nucleotides not matched to a gene: 11. CDR3 length: 14 amino acids. In germline, CDR1 is SGHRS, CDR2 YFSETQ. The CDR3: CASSALGQGGEAFF. CDR3 in DNA: TGCGCCAGCAGCGCGTTGGGGCAGGGGGGCGAAGCTTTCTTT.

V and J are TRBV10-3 and TRBJ2-5; tentatively, D is TRBD1 (6 bases). Germline lookup yields CDR1 ENHRY and CDR2 SYGVKD. The V end was cut by 8 bases, the J end by 5 bases, with 9 bases between. The CDR3 is made up of 11 amino acids. CDR3 bases: TGTGCCATCGGACAGATGGAGACCCAGTACTTC. Amino acid sequence: CAIGQMETQYF.

The chain combines TRBV28 with TRBJ1-4; TRBD1 is a possible D gene (6 bases). V lost 2 bases and J lost 8, with 12 bases in between. The CDR3 covers 14 residues. Germline CDR1 MDHEN, CDR2 SYDVKM. The chain's CDR3 is CASSLGGPLEKLFF. The DNA for the CDR3 is TGTGCCAGCAGTTTAGGGGGGCCGCTCGAAAAACTGTTTTTT.